The clone carrying this TCR beta chain was detected a few times. Its cognate antigen is unknown. This entry is derived from a study of post-analysis software for immune sequencing data. In the study overall: The study covered relapsing-remitting, secondary progressive and progressive-relapsing courses of multiple sclerosis.

Libraries were made from TCR beta cDNA, and they carried unique molecular identifiers. In TCRdb, the PCR reads were re-called with MiXCR into one record per CDR3 protein. The sample lists 430,000 or so distinct CDR3 sequences, 35% to 45% occurring once. Study outcomes and limitations: Under F measure analysis, samples from one preparation batch co-clustered strongly. Included in a set of about five TRBV segments more frequent in patients than controls were TRBV5-6, TRBV5-1 and TRBV20-1. Controls showed significantly higher normalized Chao1 diversity than did multiple sclerosis patients.

Per the germline V gene, CDR1 is LNHNV and CDR2 is YYDKDF (reference sequence). The ends lost 3 bases at V and 4 bases at J; junction bases unmatched: 21. The CDR3 is made up of 20 amino acids. The receptor's source is a girl aged 2-10 years with multiple sclerosis. Sample: blood. The chain is built from TRBV15 and TRBJ1-5; 7 bases align to TRBD1. CDR3 in DNA: TGTGCCACCAGCAGGCGTCCGGGACAGCGCTATCTTGAGGGGAATCAGCCCCAGCATTTT. Residues: CATSRRPGQRYLEGNQPQHF.